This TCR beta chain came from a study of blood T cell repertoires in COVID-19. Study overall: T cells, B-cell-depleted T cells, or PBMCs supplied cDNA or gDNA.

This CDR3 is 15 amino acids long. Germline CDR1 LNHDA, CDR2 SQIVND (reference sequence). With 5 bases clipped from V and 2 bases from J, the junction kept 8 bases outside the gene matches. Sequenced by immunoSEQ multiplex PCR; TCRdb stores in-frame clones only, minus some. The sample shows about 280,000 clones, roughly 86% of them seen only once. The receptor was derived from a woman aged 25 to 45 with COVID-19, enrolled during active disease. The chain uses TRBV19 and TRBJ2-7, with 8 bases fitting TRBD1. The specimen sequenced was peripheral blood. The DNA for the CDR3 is TGTGCCAGTAGTTTAACAGGGGGAGAAACCTACGAGCAGTACTTC. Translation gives CASSLTGGETYEQYF.